The 10 T cell receptor beta chains reported below all come from one sample, sequenced in a study of read filtering for tumor transcriptome and immune sequencing. Molecular barcoded adaptors covering alpha/delta and beta/gamma chains were used on roughly 400 ng RNA. TCRdb re-analysed the reads in MiXCR, keeping a single row per CDR3 protein. The sample contains some 38,000 distinct CDR3 sequences, about 10% of which appear only once. Sequencing used a population of CD138-negative cells sorted from bone marrow. These receptors were obtained from a donor aged 40 or older with multiple myeloma.

This clonotype was seen ten or more times. This chain connects TRBV7-2 to TRBJ2-5; D ambiguous. CDR3 length: 13 residues. The ends were cut back, 1 base at V and 2 bases at J, with 5 bases in the middle. CDR1 is SGHTA, CDR2 FQGNSA, per germline. CDR3 loop: CASSLGQQETQYF. CDR3 coding DNA: TGTGCCAGCAGCTTAGGTCAGCAAGAGACCCAGTACTTC.

The table lists this clonotype with many counts. The rearrangement uses TRBV19 and TRBJ1-2; no reliable D call. V was shortened by 4 bases and J by 0 bases, with 12 bases between the two germline ends. Per the germline V gene, CDR1 is LNHDA and CDR2 is SQIVND (reference sequence). The CDR3 runs to 15 residues. The DNA for the CDR3 is TGTGCCAGTAGTAAGCGTGAGAAATCTAACTATGGCTACACCTTC. Its translation is CASSKREKSNYGYTF.

This clonotype was recorded many times. The chain couples TRBV7-8 to TRBJ2-3; 10 bases fit TRBD1. After removal of 1 base from V and 5 bases from J, the junction contained 6 bases not matched to a gene. Germline loops: CDR1 SGHVS, CDR2 FQNEAQ. The CDR3 spans 16 residues. This CDR3 reads CASSLGQGAWGDTQYF. The CDR3 nucleotides read TGTGCCAGCAGCTTAGGACAGGGGGCTTGGGGAGATACGCAGTATTTT.

This clonotype was found many times. The gene calls are TRBV7-2 and TRBJ1-1; the D is unclear. In germline, CDR1 is SGHTA, CDR2 FQGNSA. This CDR3 spans 13 amino acids. Between the trimmed V and J ends, which lost 1 base and 8 bases, there was a span of 11 bases. The CDR3 region is CASSLVVLGEAFF. The CDR3 DNA follows: TGTGCCAGCAGCTTAGTTGTTTTGGGGGAAGCTTTCTTT.

The chain employs TRBV7-8 and TRBJ1-1, with D hard to call. V lost 1 base and J lost 3, with 15 bases in between. The CDR3 spans 16 residues. Germline CDR1 and CDR2: SGHVS and FQNEAQ. CDR3 in amino acids: CASSLGLVGWDTEAFF. The CDR3 DNA is TGTGCCAGCAGCTTAGGTCTAGTGGGATGGGACACTGAAGCTTTCTTT.

This clonotype was counted at least ten times. The chain combines TRBV11-2 with TRBJ2-7; D is unresolved. The ends were cut back, 1 base at V and 6 bases at J, with 4 bases in the middle. This CDR3 contains 11 residues. Germline V lookup: CDR1 SGHAT, CDR2 FQNNGV. The CDR3 DNA reads as TGTGCCAGCAGCTTAGTGGTCGAGCAGTACTTC. Its protein product is CASSLVVEQYF.

Worth noting for this clonotype: A much larger clone differs from this one at a single base, so this may be a read error. Given the absence of the conserved phenylalanine or tryptophan at the CDR3 end, a read error is likely. V and J are TRBV5-6 and TRBJ1-1, with D uncertain. Trimming removed 2 bases at V and 0 bases at J, with 8 bases between. Looked up from germline, CDR1 is SGHDT and CDR2 is YYEEEE. CDR3 length equals 14 residues. CDR3 in DNA: TGTGCCAGCAGCTTAGTACGGGTGAACACTGAAGCTTTCCTT. Translating gives CASSLVRVNTEAFL.

This clonotype came up many times. The gene calls are TRBV24-1 and TRBJ2-1; a possible D gene is TRBD1 (6 bases). CDR3 length: 14 residues. The V gene lost 9 bases and the J gene lost 7 bases, with 18 bases spanning the gap. CDR1 and CDR2 from the germline V gene are KGHDR and SFDVKD. The CDR3 loop is CATGGHRRSNEQFF. The CDR3 DNA is TGTGCCACCGGGGGACACCGGAGATCGAATGAGCAGTTCTTC.

In this sample, this clonotype turned up many times. Germline is not matched at one junction end, which may reflect a read error. CDR3 sequence: CASSATMAGNSGELFF. DNA for the CDR3: TGTGCCAGCAGCGCTACCATGGCAGGGAACTCCGGGGAGCTGTTTTTT. The J gene is TRBJ2-2, the V gene TRBV11-2; a possible D gene is TRBD1 (5 bases). Germline CDR1 is SGHAT and CDR2 is FQNNGV. The length of the CDR3 is 16 residues.

This clonotype was seen at least ten times. This chain links TRBV20-1 with TRBJ2-5; D remains ambiguous. The V gene lost 1 base and the J gene lost 5 bases, with 8 bases spanning the gap. CDR3 size: 12 residues. Germline values: CDR1 DFQATT, CDR2 SNEGSKA (reference sequence). CDR3 loop: CSARGFAETQYF. Here the CDR3 DNA reads TGCAGTGCTAGAGGTTTCGCGGAGACCCAGTACTTC.